The 27 T cell receptor beta chains listed next were all sequenced from one sample in a study of blood T cell repertoires in COVID-19. Sequencing used immunoSEQ multiplex PCR; TCRdb keeps in-frame clones, though not all of them. The sample holds fewer than 400,000 clones, under 90% seen once. The sample taken for sequencing was PBMCs or T cells enriched from blood (not recorded which). The receptors originated from a man aged 25-45 years who had recovered from COVID-19.

This chain links TRBV4-1 with TRBJ1-2; D ambiguous. Germline V gives CDR1 MGHRA, CDR2 YSYEKL. V was shortened by 1 base and J by 7 bases, with 16 bases between the two germline ends. The CDR3 is made up of 15 amino acids. The CDR3 is CASSQGHVGQFGYTF. The CDR3 region has the DNA TGCGCCAGCAGCCAAGGGCACGTGGGCCAGTTTGGCTACACCTTC.

The rearrangement links TRBV9 to TRBJ2-3; 10 bases align to TRBD2. Germline values: CDR1 SGDLS, CDR2 YYNGEE. The V segment lost 0 bases and the J segment 0 bases; nucleotides outside the gene matches: 4. The CDR3 loop spans 17 amino acids. CDR3 protein: CASSVVAGGLSTDTQYF. The CDR3 bases are TGTGCCAGCAGCGTAGTAGCGGGAGGTCTTAGCACAGATACGCAGTATTTT.

This chain joins TRBV7-9 and TRBJ1-5; D not certain. V lost 1 base to trimming and J lost 5 bases, with 6 bases between them. The germline CDR1 and CDR2 sequences are SEHNR and FQNEAQ (reference sequence). The CDR3 contains 13 residues. Written as DNA, the CDR3 is TGTGCCAGCAGCTTAGTTTCGGATCAGCCCCAGCATTTT. This translates into CASSLVSDQPQHF.

The gene calls are TRBV5-1 and TRBJ2-1; TRBD2 aligns across 8 bases. This CDR3 is 19 amino acids long. Per germline, CDR1 SGHRS and CDR2 YFSETQ. The ends lost 4 bases at V and 2 bases at J; junction bases unmatched: 17. The CDR3 bases are TGCGCCAGCAGCCTCCTCGTGTCGGGAGGGCCAAGGACCTACAATGAGCAGTTCTTC. Its protein is CASSLLVSGGPRTYNEQFF.

The chain employs TRBV5-5 and TRBJ2-3; D may be TRBD2 (5 bases). Germline CDR1 and CDR2: SGHKS and YYEKEE (reference sequence). The CDR3 length is 16 residues. The V and J ends lost 0 bases and 0 bases respectively, with 11 bases between them. CDR3 protein: CASSLVVASSTDTQYF. The CDR3 DNA is TGTGCCAGCAGCTTGGTAGTCGCTAGCAGCACAGATACGCAGTATTTT.

This clone was counted only a few times. The chain joins TRBV18 to TRBJ1-1; D gene ambiguous. The V gene lost 2 bases and the J gene lost 2 bases, with 6 bases spanning the gap. From germline, CDR1 is KGHSH and CDR2 LQKENI. CDR3 length: 13 residues. CDR3 loop: CASSPALNTEAFF. CDR3 DNA sequence: TGTGCCAGCTCACCAGCACTAAACACTGAAGCTTTCTTT.

This rearrangement joins TRBV6-1 to TRBJ2-1; 9 positions match TRBD2. The CDR3 consists of 16 residues. CDR1 and CDR2 (germline): MNHNS, SASEGT. Trimming cost V 3 bases and J 7 bases; bases outside gene matches: 10. The CDR3, as DNA: TGTGCCAGCAGTGAGCGTGGCGGGAGGGCTCAGAATGAGCAGTTCTTC. Encoded protein: CASSERGGRAQNEQFF.

The chain joins TRBV14 to TRBJ2-7, with unresolved D. This CDR3 contains 15 residues. Trimming stripped 0 bases from V and 3 bases from J, with 12 bases between. Germline V gene lookup returns CDR1 SGHDN and CDR2 FVKESK. The CDR3 DNA is TGTGCCAGCAGCCAAGAATGGGCATCCGGCTACGAGCAGTACTTC. Amino acid sequence: CASSQEWASGYEQYF.

The chain uses TRBV2 and TRBJ2-7, with 9 bases that match TRBD2. Per the germline V gene, CDR1 is SNHLY and CDR2 is FYNNEI. The V and J ends lost 0 bases and 4 bases, in that order; junction bases with no gene match: 7. The CDR3 is made up of 16 amino acids. CDR3 amino acids: CASSEAFSGGRYEQYF. The CDR3 DNA sequence: TGTGCCAGCAGTGAAGCCTTCAGCGGGGGGCGGTACGAGCAGTACTTC.

This clone was observed a handful of times. The chain joins TRBV24-1 to TRBJ2-7; the match to TRBD1 covers 7 bases. J gave up 4 bases and V 2 bases, and 7 bases lay outside the gene matches. Germline loops: CDR1 KGHDR, CDR2 SFDVKD. The CDR3 contains 15 residues. CDR3 residues: CATSDSSGQSYEQYF. DNA for the CDR3: TGTGCCACCAGTGATTCTTCGGGACAGAGTTACGAGCAGTACTTC.

V and J are TRBV5-1 and TRBJ2-5; TRBD1 is a possible D gene (6 bases). The V end lost 4 bases, the J end lost 4 bases, and 14 bases lay between the germline ends. The CDR3 runs to 14 residues. Germline V CDR1 and CDR2: SGHRS, YFSETQ. CDR3 loop: CASSPTGILETQYF. CDR3 nucleotides: TGCGCCAGCAGCCCTACAGGGATTTTAGAGACCCAGTACTTC.

This chain links TRBV11-3 with TRBJ2-3; 9 bases are shared with TRBD2. The V and J ends lost 0 bases and 1 base, in that order; junction bases with no gene match: 14. Germline CDR1 is SGHNT and CDR2 is YENEEA. The CDR3 is 20 amino acids. This CDR3 reads CASSLDSWREGLLGTDTQYF. DNA for the CDR3: TGTGCCAGCAGCTTAGATTCCTGGCGGGAGGGCCTTTTGGGCACAGATACGCAGTATTTT.

The CDR3, as DNA: TGTGCCAGCAGTGAATGGGGGCAGGTAGATACTATGGAGGGCTACACCTTC. It is translated as CASSEWGQVDTMEGYTF. The chain has TRBV25-1 and TRBJ1-2; possibly TRBD1 for D (6 bases). This CDR3 has 17 residues. Between the trimmed V and J ends, which lost 1 base and 8 bases, there was a span of 23 bases. CDR1 and CDR2 from the germline V gene are MGHDK and SYGVNS.

The chain has TRBV6-6 and TRBJ1-5; the match to TRBD1 covers 8 bases. In germline, CDR1 is MNHNY, CDR2 SVGAGI (reference sequence). Trimming at V came to 3 bases and at J to 8 bases, leaving 6 bases not matched to a gene. The CDR3 sequence is 14 residues long. The CDR3 protein is CASSYGQGFEPQHF. CDR3 in DNA: TGTGCCAGCAGTTATGGACAGGGTTTTGAGCCCCAGCATTTT.

V gene TRBV5-8 combines with J gene TRBJ2-6; TRBD1 matches at 8 bases. Germline CDR1 is SGHTS and CDR2 is YDEGEE. V dropped 0 bases and J dropped 2; count of bases not matched to a gene: 7. This CDR3 comprises 18 residues. CDR3 bases: TGTGCCAGCAGCTTGGGCGGTGACAGGGGACCTGGGGCCAACGTCCTGACTTTC. Its translation: CASSLGGDRGPGANVLTF. Full variable domain (missing parts from reference TRBV5-8 and TRBJ2-6): EAGVTQSPTHLIKTRGQQATLRCSPISGHTSVYWYQQALGLGLQFLLWYDEGEERNRGNFPPRFSGRQFPNYSSELNVNALELEDSALYLCASSLGGDRGPGANVLTFGAGSRLTVL.

The sample holds a few counts of this clone. The conserved phenylalanine or tryptophan is not found at the CDR3 terminus, so this likely reflects a read error. The DNA is omitted, as the CDR3 cannot be located on it reliably, and the CDR3 follows TCRdb's listing. The V and J genes are TRBV12-3 or TRBV12-4 and TRBJ1-3; the table gives TRBD1 as D, unverified against the DNA. The CDR3 has 9 amino acids, counting both end residues. The CDR3 spells CASRPGQLY.

The CDR3 here is CSVEDPRDRVAYGYTF. The CDR3 region has the DNA TGCAGCGTTGAAGACCCGCGGGACAGGGTAGCCTATGGCTACACCTTC. The chain uses TRBV29-1 and TRBJ1-2; 9 bases are a match to TRBD1. V was pared by 0 bases and J by 4 bases, with 9 bases of the junction left unmatched. Germline CDR1 reads SQVTM; CDR2 reads ANQGSEA. This CDR3 comprises 16 residues.

This chain links TRBV27 with TRBJ2-1; 12 bases are a match to TRBD2. This CDR3 contains 19 residues. The germline CDR1 and CDR2 sequences are MNHEY and SMNVEV (reference sequence). V lost 2 bases to trimming and J lost 0 bases; unmatched junction nucleotides: 8. CDR3 region: CASSLGLAGGISSYNEQFF. The CDR3 DNA follows: TGTGCCAGCAGTTTAGGGCTAGCGGGAGGGATTAGCTCCTACAATGAGCAGTTCTTC.

The rearrangement uses TRBV23-1 and TRBJ2-5; weak D call: TRBD2 (5 bases). TRBV23-1 is sorted into the ORF group, with uncertain function. This CDR3 is 13 amino acids long. V shed 11 bases and J shed 5 bases, with 18 bases lying between them. In nucleotides, the CDR3 is TGCGCCCCCTCGAGGGTATGGTGGGAGACCCAGTACTTC. Its protein is CAPSRVWWETQYF.

The genes are TRBV28 and TRBJ2-7, with 8 bases lining up with TRBD1. The CDR3 loop spans 15 amino acids. V lost 3 bases and J lost 2; bases outside the gene matches: 6. Per the germline V gene, CDR1 is MDHEN and CDR2 is SYDVKM. This chain's CDR3 is CASSFPDRATYEQYF. The DNA of the CDR3 is TGTGCCAGCAGTTTTCCGGACAGGGCAACCTACGAGCAGTACTTC.

The chain combines TRBV5-1 with TRBJ2-2; 9 bases line up with TRBD1. Germline V gene lookup returns CDR1 SGHRS and CDR2 YFSETQ. V dropped 0 bases and J dropped 4; count of bases not matched to a gene: 4. The CDR3 spans 16 residues. Here the CDR3 DNA reads TGCGCCAGCAGCTTGGGACAGGGGGGACCCACCGGGGAGCTGTTTTTT. Translated: CASSLGQGGPTGELFF.

The chain has TRBV5-6 and TRBJ2-7; 7 nucleotides agree with TRBD2. The CDR3 has 16 amino acids. Per germline, CDR1 SGHDT and CDR2 YYEEEE. With V trimmed by 6 bases and J by 5 bases, 17 bases remained unmatched. The CDR3 loop reads CASTVWGGRPLDEQYF. CDR3 DNA: TGTGCCAGCACCGTGTGGGGGGGACGCCCTTTGGACGAGCAGTACTTC.

The V call is TRBV2, the J call TRBJ2-7; 8 bases are shared with TRBD2. This CDR3 spans 17 amino acids. J gave up 5 bases and V 6 bases, and 18 bases lay outside the gene matches. Germline V gene lookup returns CDR1 SNHLY and CDR2 FYNNEI. CDR3 DNA: TGTGCCAGCAGCCTAGCGGGCTTCCGAGGCCCTACCCACGAGCAGTACTTC. The encoded protein is CASSLAGFRGPTHEQYF.

This clone appeared once. The gene calls are TRBV5-1 and TRBJ2-2; D not certain. Trimming stripped 0 bases from V and 4 bases from J, with 7 bases between. The CDR3 sequence is 14 residues long. Germline CDR1 reads SGHRS; CDR2 reads YFSETQ. CDR3 loop: CASSLVTFTGELFF. The DNA of the CDR3 is TGCGCCAGCAGCTTGGTTACTTTCACCGGGGAGCTGTTTTTT.

The chain recombines TRBV5-5 with TRBJ2-6; D unclear. Looked up from germline, CDR1 is SGHKS and CDR2 is YYEKEE (reference sequence). This CDR3 has 18 amino acids. V lost 0 bases, J lost 0 bases, and 13 bases lay in between. The DNA for the CDR3 is TGTGCCAGCAGCTTGGTGGCCTTTATCGACTCTGGGGCCAACGTCCTGACTTTC. Its translation is CASSLVAFIDSGANVLTF.

The V gene is TRBV2, the J gene TRBJ1-3; possibly TRBD1 for D (6 bases). V lost 1 base and J 3 bases, leaving 13 bases between the germline ends. Per the germline V gene, CDR1 is SNHLY and CDR2 is FYNNEI. CDR3 length: 16 amino acids. The CDR3 loop reads CASSEEGVRSGNTIYF. The CDR3 region has the DNA TGTGCCAGCAGTGAAGAGGGGGTGCGCAGTGGAAACACCATATATTTT. Supplemented by reference TRBV2 and TRBJ1-3, the full variable domain reads EPEVTQTPSHQVTQMGQEVILRCVPISNHLYFYWYRQILGQKVEFLVSFYNNEISEKSEIFDDQFSVERPDGSNFTLKIRSTKLEDSAMYFCASSEEGVRSGNTIYFGEGSWLTVV.

The chain is built from TRBV2 and TRBJ2-7; D possibly corresponds to TRBD2 (6 bases). Trimming took off 8 bases at V and 3 bases at J, with 11 bases between the two ends. Per the germline V gene, CDR1 is SNHLY and CDR2 is FYNNEI. This CDR3 has 12 amino acids. CDR3 residues: CASSEGGYEQYF. The CDR3 DNA sequence: TGTGCCAGCTCTGAGGGAGGCTACGAGCAGTACTTC.